This TCR beta chain was identified in a study of blood T cell repertoires in COVID-19. Trimming took off 6 bases at V and 10 bases at J, with 13 bases between the two ends. CDR3 length equals 12 residues. CDR1 is MNHEY, CDR2 SMNVEV, per germline (reference sequence). Participants came from fewer than 25 US areas, aged about 18 to 89 years. Before they entered the study, exposed participants had met a COVID-19 case within 2 weeks. Original handling: Reference gene primer amplification gave nucleated cell count estimates. Data came from immunoSEQ multiplex PCR; TCRdb stores just in-frame clones and leaves some out. V and J calls plus clone size are reproduced from that table; the DNA served to infer D and trimming. The sample yields approximately 380,000 clones, just over 90% seen once.

The chain is built from TRBV27 and TRBJ2-1; D is undetermined. The sample consisted of PBMCs or T cells enriched from blood (not recorded which). The receptor comes from a woman between 35 and 50 years old who had been exposed to COVID-19. CDR3 bases: TGTGCCAGCAGGGGCATTTACTGGGAGCAGTTCTTC. It yields the protein CASRGIYWEQFF.